This T cell receptor (beta chain) was documented in a study of blood T cells in healthy people across ages. Study-wide points: Shifts in expanded clonotypes may have been confounded by donor CMV status, which was unknown.

Using a J-beta primer mix together with a sample-barcoded 5' primer, a second PCR was run for roughly 7 to 12 cycles. The study obtained at least 3 million CDR3-containing paired-end reads from every sample. A single record per CDR3 protein comes from TCRdb applying MiXCR to the 5' RACE reads. Here the sample spans about 1.5 million distinct CDR3 sequences, under 55% being singletons. This clonotype was observed a handful of times. Its antigen remains unidentified. Per sample, at least 6 micrograms of total RNA were extracted. The sequence was obtained from a woman under 30 in good health. The specimen sequenced was blood.

The CDR3 is CASSQSPSRGTNYGYTF. For the CDR3, the DNA is TGTGCCAGCAGCCAAAGCCCTTCTCGGGGTACTAACTATGGCTACACCTTC. The gene calls are TRBV4-2 and TRBJ1-2, with D unresolved. CDR3 length equals 17 residues. The V and J ends lost 2 bases and 0 bases respectively, with 16 bases between them. Germline V gene sequence: CDR1 LGHNA, CDR2 YNFKEQ.